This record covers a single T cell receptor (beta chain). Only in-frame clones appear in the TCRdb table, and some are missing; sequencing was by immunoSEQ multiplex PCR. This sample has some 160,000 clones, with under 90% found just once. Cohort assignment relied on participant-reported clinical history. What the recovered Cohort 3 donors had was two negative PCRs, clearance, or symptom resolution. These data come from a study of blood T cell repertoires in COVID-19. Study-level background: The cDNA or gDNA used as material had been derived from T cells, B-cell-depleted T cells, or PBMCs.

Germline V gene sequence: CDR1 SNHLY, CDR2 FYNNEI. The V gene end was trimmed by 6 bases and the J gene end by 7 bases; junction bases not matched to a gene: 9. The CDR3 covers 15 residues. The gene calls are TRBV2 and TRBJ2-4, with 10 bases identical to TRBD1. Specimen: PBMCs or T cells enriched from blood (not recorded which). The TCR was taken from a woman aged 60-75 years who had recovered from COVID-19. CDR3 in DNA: TGTGCCAGCAGGAGTGGGACAGGGGCTGGGAACATTCAGTACTTC. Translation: CASRSGTGAGNIQYF.